A single sample gave rise to the 20 T cell receptor beta chains below, sequenced in a study of regulatory T cells in long-lasting Graves disease. Noted time point: newly diagnosed GD, antithyroid drugs for less than 3 months. Preparation of the TCR library used RNA extracted from PBMCs. Through Arm-PCR of CDR3 regions and iRepertoire HTBI primers, TCR beta libraries were built. TCRdb re-analysed the multiplex PCR reads in MiXCR, keeping a single row per CDR3 protein. The sample includes a few hundred thousand distinct CDR3 sequences, 20% of them seen just once. The source was peripheral blood mononuclear cells (PBMCs), collected at new diagnosis, from a patient treated with antithyroid drugs. The receptors originated from a female donor with Graves disease.

The sample holds many counts of this clonotype. The gene calls are TRBV18 and TRBJ1-5; no clear D gene. V shed 3 bases and J shed 6 bases, with 12 bases lying between them. CDR1 and CDR2 (germline): KGHSH, LQKENI. This CDR3 has 14 residues. The CDR3 DNA is TGTGCCAGCTCACCGGCGGGTGGGAGTCAGCCCCAGCATTTT. Its translation: CASSPAGGSQPQHF.

This clonotype was seen at least ten times. The rearrangement joins TRBV20-1 to TRBJ1-5; D unresolved. The CDR3 has 13 residues. Germline V lookup: CDR1 DFQATT, CDR2 SNEGSKA (reference sequence). V lost 4 bases and J lost 1, with 8 bases in between. This CDR3 is CSANPGSNQPQHF. The CDR3 nucleotides are TGCAGTGCTAATCCCGGGAGCAATCAGCCCCAGCATTTT.

Ten or more counts support this clonotype. An end of the junction differs from the germline gene, which may be a read error. The V gene is TRBV5-1, the J gene TRBJ2-3, with 10 positions matching TRBD2. This CDR3 spans 15 amino acids. Germline CDR1 and CDR2: SGHRS and YFSETQ. The CDR3 bases are TGTGCCAGCAGCCTTCTAGCGGGAGTCCCAGATACGCAGTATTTT. Protein: CASSLLAGVPDTQYF. Filled out from reference TRBV5-1 and TRBJ2-3, the complete variable domain reads KAGVTQTPRYLIKTRGQQVTLSCSPISGHRSVSWYQQTPGQGLQFLFEYFSETQRNKGNFPGRFSGRQFSNSRSEMNVSTLELGDSALYLCASSLLAGVPDTQYFGPGTRLTVL.

This clonotype was seen ten or more times. V and J are TRBV27 and TRBJ2-5; TRBD2 matches 8 bases. Germline V gives CDR1 MNHEY, CDR2 SMNVEV (reference sequence). The CDR3 is made up of 16 amino acids. Trimming at V came to 8 bases and at J to 1 base, leaving 12 bases not matched to a gene. The CDR3 bases are TGTGCCAGCGCCCGGCGGGGACTAGTTGCCCAAGAGACCCAGTACTTC. The encoded protein is CASARRGLVAQETQYF.

This clonotype was seen many times. The chain combines TRBV29-1 with TRBJ1-1; D possibly corresponds to TRBD1 (5 bases). There are 12 residues in the CDR3. Between the trimmed V and J ends, which lost 4 bases and 3 bases, there was a span of 9 bases. The V gene's germline CDR1 is SQVTM and CDR2 ANQGSEA. The DNA for the CDR3 is TGCAGCGTTGGACAGTCGGACACTGAAGCTTTCTTT. It yields the protein CSVGQSDTEAFF. The full variable domain, in which reference TRBV29-1 and TRBJ1-1 provide the parts outside the CDR3, is SAVISQKPSRDICQRGTSLTIQCQVDSQVTMMFWYRQQPGQSLTLIATANQGSEATYESGFVIDKFPISRPNLTFSTLTVSNMSPEDSSIYLCSVGQSDTEAFFGQGTRLTVV.

This clonotype has only a few counts. The chain uses TRBV24-1 and TRBJ2-1; possible D gene TRBD2, 5 bases. V was cut by 9 bases and J by 3 bases, with 14 bases left in between. CDR3 size: 14 residues. Germline CDR1 KGHDR, CDR2 SFDVKD. CDR3 bases: TGTGCCACCGGTGGGGTTAGCGACTACAATGAGCAGTTCTTC. It translates to CATGGVSDYNEQFF.

This clonotype was found many times. This chain links TRBV27 with TRBJ2-4; TRBD1 matches 12 bases. The germline V gene has CDR1 MNHEY and CDR2 SMNVEV (reference sequence). V was pared by 6 bases and J by 0 bases, with 6 bases of the junction left unmatched. This CDR3 region has 17 residues. CDR3 nucleotides: TGTGCCAGCAGCCGGACGGGACAGGGGGCAGCCAAAAACATTCAGTACTTC. This codes for CASSRTGQGAAKNIQYF.

This clonotype was seen once. A much larger clone sits a single nucleotide away, making a read error possible. CDR3 sequence (DNA): TGTGCCCACAGCCAATTCCGCTACGAGCAGTACTTC. Protein product: CAHSQFRYEQYF. The chain employs TRBV3-1 and TRBJ2-7; D unclear. In germline, CDR1 is LGHDT, CDR2 YNNKEL (reference sequence). This CDR3 has 12 amino acids. V was cut by 11 bases and J by 3 bases, with 14 bases left in between.

As concerns this clonotype: One base separates it from a far larger clone, so it is likely a read error. The rearrangement uses TRBV5-5 and TRBJ1-1; TRBD1 might be the D (5 bases). Germline CDR1 and CDR2: SGHKS and YYEKEE (reference sequence). This CDR3 contains 14 residues. CDR3 protein: CASIPGKLNTEALF. The CDR3 DNA is TGTGCCAGCATCCCAGGGAAGCTGAACACTGAAGCTCTCTTT.

This clonotype occurred many times. DNA of the CDR3: TGTGCCAGCAGTTTATCTTTCGGGACTGGGGCGTTCGAGCAGTTCTTC. Translated: CASSLSFGTGAFEQFF. The J gene is TRBJ2-1, the V gene TRBV27; the D gene is possibly TRBD2 (6 bases). The CDR3 length is 16 residues. The V gene lost 0 bases and the J gene lost 10 bases, with 19 bases spanning the gap. The germline V gene encodes CDR1 MNHEY and CDR2 SMNVEV (reference sequence).

The chain employs TRBV7-9 and TRBJ1-6, with a tentative D call TRBD1 (6 bases). The V end was cut by 6 bases, the J end by 9 bases, with 15 bases between. This CDR3 contains 14 residues. Per the germline V gene, CDR1 is SEHNR and CDR2 is FQNEAQ (reference sequence). In nucleotides, the CDR3 is TGTGCCAGCAGACAGGACAGTTCGTTTTCACCCCTCCACTTT. This translates into CASRQDSSFSPLHF.

The J gene is TRBJ2-3, the V gene TRBV2; D is perhaps TRBD2 (5 bases). The germline gives CDR1 SNHLY, CDR2 FYNNEI. V gave up 5 bases and J gave up 2 bases, with 11 bases separating them. The CDR3 consists of 14 residues. The CDR3 sequence: CASSSRGATDTQYF. In nucleotides, the CDR3 is TGTGCCAGCAGTTCACGGGGAGCCACAGATACGCAGTATTTT.

This clonotype was seen many times. This chain connects TRBV14 to TRBJ1-4; no definite D call. With 2 bases removed from V and 7 bases from J, the gap between germline ends came to 8 bases. The CDR3 spans 13 residues. The germline V gene encodes CDR1 SGHDN and CDR2 FVKESK. CDR3 protein: CASSQNSGEKLFF. CDR3 sequence (DNA): TGTGCCAGCAGCCAAAACAGTGGTGAAAAACTGTTTTTT.

Regarding this clonotype: A much larger clone lies one base from this, so it may be a read error. The chain employs TRBV27 and TRBJ2-7, with TRBD1 matching 7 bases. The J call may be wrong; the DNA end is better matched by TRBJ2-1. The CDR3 runs 14 residues. Per germline, CDR1 MNHEY and CDR2 SMNVEV (reference sequence). The DNA of the CDR3 is TGTGCCAGCAGCCGTGACAGGGAGTCCTACGAGCAGTTCTTC. It codes for CASSRDRESYEQFF.

This clonotype was detected many times. This rearrangement joins TRBV7-3 to TRBJ2-2; the D is unclear. CDR1 SGHTA and CDR2 FQGTGA come from the germline V gene. This CDR3 comprises 16 residues. Trimming removed 1 base from V and 3 bases from J, with 12 bases in between. The CDR3 loop reads CASSLISPGYTGELFF. Here the CDR3 DNA reads TGTGCCAGCAGCTTAATTAGCCCGGGCTACACCGGGGAGCTGTTTTTT.

To note about this clonotype: A much more abundant neighbour one base away suggests this may be a read error. V is TRBV20-1 and J is TRBJ2-1; D is tentatively TRBD1 or TRBD2 (5 bases each). Trimming took off 6 bases at V and 12 bases at J, with 15 bases between the two ends. The CDR3 spans 11 residues. Germline V gene lookup returns CDR1 DFQATT and CDR2 SNEGSKA (reference sequence). Written as DNA, the CDR3 is TGCAGTGCCGGGACGGCGGATGGGCAGTTCTTC. Translated, it gives CSAGTADGQFF.

This clonotype has at least ten counts. V and J are TRBV7-6 and TRBJ2-5; D might be TRBD1 (5 bases). The CDR3 loop spans 14 amino acids. Germline V gene data show CDR1 as SGHVS and CDR2 as FNYEAQ. Trimming stripped 4 bases from V and 2 bases from J, with 11 bases between. The CDR3 DNA is TGTGCCAGCAGCTCATCACAGGTTCAAGAGACCCAGTACTTC. Protein: CASSSSQVQETQYF.

The chain links TRBV28 to TRBJ1-2; perhaps TRBD1 as D (6 bases). Germline values: CDR1 MDHEN, CDR2 SYDVKM. CDR3 size: 15 residues. The V end lost 2 bases, the J end lost 4 bases, and 14 bases lay between the germline ends. As DNA, the CDR3 is TGTGCCAGCAGTTTAGGGTCAGGGGAAGTCTATGGCTACACCTTC. Protein sequence: CASSLGSGEVYGYTF.

Many counts were recorded for this clonotype. This chain uses TRBV7-3 with TRBJ2-2; no firm D call. V shed 2 bases and J shed 3 bases, with 10 bases lying between them. The germline CDR1 and CDR2 sequences are SGHTA and FQGTGA. The CDR3 is 15 residues long. The CDR3 protein is CASSLGTVDTGELFF. The CDR3 DNA follows: TGTGCCAGCAGCTTAGGAACAGTAGACACCGGGGAGCTGTTTTTT.

J is TRBJ2-1 and V is TRBV9; 12 nucleotides align to TRBD2. CDR1 is SGDLS and CDR2 is YYNGEE in the germline V gene. The CDR3 length is 16 residues. With V trimmed by 0 bases and J by 6 bases, 4 bases remained unmatched. The CDR3: CASSVASGGVGNEQFF. CDR3 sequence (DNA): TGTGCCAGCAGCGTAGCTAGCGGGGGGGTAGGCAATGAGCAGTTCTTC.